Sequencing of this TCR beta chain was carried out in a study of spatial heterogeneity in lung cancer. In the study overall: Samples were obtained from some 70 donors, all untreated early-stage non-small cell lung cancer patients. The mean occurrence of each unique TCR and UMI combination in raw reads exceeded ten.

Regarding the study as a whole: At resection, ubiquitous expanded tumor TCRs appeared in blood more than at follow-up.

This clonotype was observed a handful of times. Its matching antigen is unknown. The time point denotes: blood at routine non-recurrence follow-up after resection. The authors sequenced whole RNA from tumor, nontumor lung or frozen PBMC without sorting. Unique molecular identifiers, one per molecule, were present on every TCR cDNA molecule. Each CDR3 protein gets one entry after TCRdb re-called the 5' RACE reads with MiXCR. In the table there are around 30,000 distinct CDR3 sequences, approximately 5.5% of which are singletons. The sample in question was PBMCs, obtained at follow-up. This TCR derives from a male donor with early-stage non-small cell lung cancer.

CDR3 protein: CASSPLGYEQYF. The CDR3 coding sequence is TGTGCCAGCAGCCCCCTAGGCTACGAGCAGTACTTC. The chain employs TRBV11-1 and TRBJ2-7; D remains ambiguous. Germline CDR1 and CDR2: SGHAT and FQDESV (reference sequence). The germline V and J ends were trimmed by 5 bases and 3 bases, with 8 bases remaining between them. The CDR3 consists of 12 residues. Full variable domain (remainder filled in from reference TRBV11-1 and TRBJ2-7): EAEVAQSPRYKITEKSQAVAFWCDPISGHATLYWYRQILGQGPELLVQFQDESVVDDSQLPKDRFSAERLKGVDSTLKIQPAELGDSAMYLCASSPLGYEQYFGPGTRLTVT.